This TCR beta chain comes out of a study of CD8+ T cells in alopecia areata. Findings and caveats of the study: Expanded CD8+ clones among the top 100, and scalp clonality, were significantly decreased by tofacitinib. Against the mouse data, patients shared TCRs less clearly, possibly for HLA reasons. Across lesional scalp, and particularly alopecia totalis/universalis, clonality surpassed that of normal scalp.

A word on this clone: Its antigen is still unknown.

Sequencing templates came from extracted RNA that was reverse transcribed into cDNA. Generated by immunoSEQ multiplex PCR, the TCRdb table keeps only in-frame clones and is missing some. Among about 210,000 clones listed, approximately 45% were seen once. Described treatment: oral pan-JAK inhibitor, 5-10 mg twice daily. Sampling of alopecia areata patients yielded lesional scalp punch biopsies as well as peripheral blood. CDR3 size: 14 residues. Germline V gene lookup returns CDR1 MNHNY and CDR2 SVGAGI (reference sequence). Trimming removed 6 bases at V and 7 bases at J, with 15 bases between. The receptor comes from a human donor with alopecia areata. The sequencing here drew on CD4+ T cells sorted from blood, taken around week 37, from a patient treated with tofacitinib. V gene TRBV6-6 combines with J gene TRBJ1-4; tentatively, D is TRBD1 (5 bases). The CDR3 sequence is CASRFGTGTEKLFF. In nucleotides, the CDR3 is TGTGCCAGCAGATTCGGGACTGGGACTGAAAAACTGTTTTTT.